The clone carrying this T cell receptor beta chain has a count of ten or more. No antigen is known for it. The sample belongs to a study of T cells in Graves' hyperthyroidism and ophthalmopathy. Notes on the study in general: Most expanded thyroid clonotypes above 0.001 also appeared in blood. The model's output predicted ophthalmopathy at a median of roughly 6.9 months prior to onset.

This CDR3 is 12 amino acids long. Germline V gene data show CDR1 as MNHNY and CDR2 as SVGAGI (reference sequence). V was clipped by 5 bases and J by 6 bases, with 7 bases between them. From RNA transcripts, TCR beta CDR3 regions were amplified. The HTBI primer set drove a first-round RT-PCR of the TCR CDR3. Each CDR3 protein gets one entry after TCRdb re-called the multiplex PCR reads with MiXCR. The sample has 500,000 to 750,000 distinct CDR3 sequences, around 45% seen once. Hyperthyroidism of Graves' type that showed no ophthalmopathy progression within 18 months was stable. Input material: peripheral blood or thyroid tissue (not recorded which). The chain recombines TRBV6-6 with TRBJ2-2; D gene uncertain. The TCR was taken from a woman aged 18-29 years with Graves' hyperthyroidism. The CDR3 nucleotides are TGTGCCAGCAGTCGATCCTCCGGGGAGCTGTTTTTT. It codes for CASSRSSGELFF.